This T cell receptor beta chain was obtained from a study of T cells after yellow fever vaccination. Whole-study results and caveats: A small proportion of clonotypes was detected in both the CD4 and CD8 compartments. Clones that expanded after primary vaccination mostly reappeared after the booster (roughly 97% CD4, approximately 89% CD8).

About this clonotype itself: Its cognate antigen is unknown.

MiXCR, applied by TCRdb to the 5' RACE reads, yields one record per CDR3 protein. The sample yields around 340,000 distinct CDR3 sequences, 8.7% seen once. The CDR3 has 14 residues. V shed 5 bases and J shed 4 bases, with 14 bases lying between them. CDR1 and CDR2 (germline): SEHNR, FQNEAQ (reference sequence). The source was PBMCs, collected on the day of the first yellow fever vaccination. This clonotype was obtained from a man between 18 and 29 years old who received the YFV17D yellow fever vaccine. The V and J genes are TRBV7-9 and TRBJ2-5; D possibly corresponds to TRBD2 (6 bases). The CDR3 region is CASSRDGGGETQYF. CDR3 coding DNA: TGTGCCAGCAGCCGTGATGGGGGAGGAGAGACCCAGTACTTC.